The clone carrying this TCR beta chain was seen once. The sample originates from a study of long-term antiretroviral therapy in people with HIV. Among participants with HIV, every one received treatment in the United States. An immunoSEQ assay, version v3.0, was performed at survey level. Sequencing was performed with immunoSEQ multiplex PCR; in TCRdb, only in-frame clones are kept and a portion is missing. The sample consists of around 30,000 clones, 88% of them appearing once. This CDR3 has 15 residues. Between the trimmed V and J ends, which lost 1 base and 2 bases, there was a span of 8 bases. Germline values: CDR1 SEHNR, CDR2 FQNEAQ (reference sequence).

This sequence originates from a woman aged 18-29 years with HIV. The sample in question was unsorted PBMCs, obtained 0.5 years after starting antiretroviral therapy. This chain connects TRBV7-9 to TRBJ2-2, with unresolved D. CDR3 protein: CASSLGRANTGELFF. CDR3 DNA: TGTGCCAGCAGCTTAGGTCGGGCCAACACCGGGGAGCTGTTTTTT.